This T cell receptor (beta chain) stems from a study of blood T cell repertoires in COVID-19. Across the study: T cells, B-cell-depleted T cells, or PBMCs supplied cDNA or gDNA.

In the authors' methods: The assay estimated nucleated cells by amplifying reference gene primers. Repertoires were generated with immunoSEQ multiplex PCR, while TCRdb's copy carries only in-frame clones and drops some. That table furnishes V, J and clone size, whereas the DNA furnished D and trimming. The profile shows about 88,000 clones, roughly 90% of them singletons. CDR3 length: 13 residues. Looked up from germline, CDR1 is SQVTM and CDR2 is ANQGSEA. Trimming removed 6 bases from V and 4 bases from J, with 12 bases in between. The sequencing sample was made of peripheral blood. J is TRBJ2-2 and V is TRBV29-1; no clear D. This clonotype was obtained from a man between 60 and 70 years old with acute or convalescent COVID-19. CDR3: CSVKQTVTGELFF. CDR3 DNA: TGCAGCGTAAAACAGACCGTCACCGGGGAGCTGTTTTTT.